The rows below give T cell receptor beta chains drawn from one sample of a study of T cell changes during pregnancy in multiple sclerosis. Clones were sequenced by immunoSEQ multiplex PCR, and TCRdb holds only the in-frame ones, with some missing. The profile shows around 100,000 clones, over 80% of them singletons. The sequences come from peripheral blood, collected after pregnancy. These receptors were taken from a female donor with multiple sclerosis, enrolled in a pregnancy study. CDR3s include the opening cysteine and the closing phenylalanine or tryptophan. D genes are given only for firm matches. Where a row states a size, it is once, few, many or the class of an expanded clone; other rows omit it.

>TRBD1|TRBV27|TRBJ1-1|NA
TGTGCCAGCAGTGCCGACAGGGGTCGGAATTCCGAAGCTTTCTTT
CASSADRGRNSEAFF
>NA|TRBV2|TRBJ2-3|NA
TGTGCCAGCAGTGAAGGGCGCACAGATACGCAGTATTTT
CASSEGRTDTQYF
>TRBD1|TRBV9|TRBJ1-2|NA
TGTGCCAGCAGCGCAGGCCCAGGGACAGGGACAACAGGCTACACCTTC
CASSAGPGTGTTGYTF
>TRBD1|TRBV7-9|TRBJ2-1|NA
TGTGCCAGCAGCTCCAGACAGGGGTCGAATGAGCAGTTCTTC
CASSSRQGSNEQFF
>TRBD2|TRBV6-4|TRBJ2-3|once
TGTGCCAGCAGTGTCACTAGCGGCACAGATACGCAGTATTTT
CASSVTSGTDTQYF
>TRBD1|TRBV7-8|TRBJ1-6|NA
TGTGCCAGCAGCTCCCAAACCGGGACAGCTAATTCACCCCTCCACTTT
CASSSQTGTANSPLHF
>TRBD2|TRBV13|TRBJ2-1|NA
TGTGCCAGCAGCTTTAAGGCGGGAGCGTCCGGCAACGAGCAGTTCTTC
CASSFKAGASGNEQFF
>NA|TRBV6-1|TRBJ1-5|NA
TGTGCCAGCAGTGAAATGGGGGCTAGGACCGGGAGCAATCAGCCCCAGCATTTT
CASSEMGARTGSNQPQHF
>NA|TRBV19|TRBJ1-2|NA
TGTGCCAGTAGTTTGGGACATCTTAACTATGGCTACACCTTC
CASSLGHLNYGYTF
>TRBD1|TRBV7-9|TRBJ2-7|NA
TGTGCCAGCAGCTTATCTGGACAGGGGGCCTACGAGCAGTACTTC
CASSLSGQGAYEQYF
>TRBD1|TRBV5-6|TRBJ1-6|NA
TGTGCCAGCAAGGAGGGGGCTTCTGGTTCACCCCTCCACTTT
CASKEGASGSPLHF
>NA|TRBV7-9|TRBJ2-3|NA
TGTGCCAGCAGCTCTAACTGGGCTACAGATACGCAGTATTTT
CASSSNWATDTQYF
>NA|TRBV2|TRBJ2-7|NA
TGTGCCAGCAGTCCAACCCGGAGCTCCTACGAGCAGTACTTC
CASSPTRSSYEQYF
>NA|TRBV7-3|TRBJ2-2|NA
TGTGCCAGCAGCTTAACCGGGACTGGCGGGGAGCTGTTTTTT
CASSLTGTGGELFF
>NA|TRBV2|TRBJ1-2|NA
TGTGCCAGCACGATGGGGCTTAACTATGGCTACACCTTC
CASTMGLNYGYTF
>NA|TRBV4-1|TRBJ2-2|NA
TGCGCCAGCAGCCTAGACCCCGCGAACACCGGGGAGCTGTTTTTT
CASSLDPANTGELFF
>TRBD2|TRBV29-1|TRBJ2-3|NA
TGCAGCGTCAAGGGACTAGCGGTGGATACGCAGTATTTT
CSVKGLAVDTQYF
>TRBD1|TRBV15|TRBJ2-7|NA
TGTGCCACCAGCAGAGGACAGGGGATCCCCTACGAGCAGTACTTC
CATSRGQGIPYEQYF
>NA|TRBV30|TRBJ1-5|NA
TGTGCCTGGGGCGAGGGGACTAGGAGCAATCAGCCCCAGCATTTT
CAWGEGTRSNQPQHF
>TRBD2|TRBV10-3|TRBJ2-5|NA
TGTGCCATCTGCCCCGGGGGGGGAGAGACCCAGTACTTC
CAICPGGGETQYF
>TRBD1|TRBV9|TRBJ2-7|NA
TGTGCCAGCAGCGCGGGGACAGGGACTCGGGGGGAGCAGTACTTC
CASSAGTGTRGEQYF
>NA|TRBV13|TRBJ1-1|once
TGTGCCAGCAGCTTAGGGGACAGAATGAACACTGAAGCTTTCTTT
CASSLGDRMNTEAFF
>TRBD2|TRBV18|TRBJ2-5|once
TGTGCCAGCTCACCCGTGGCTAGCGGGTTCCAAGAGACCCAGTACTTC
CASSPVASGFQETQYF
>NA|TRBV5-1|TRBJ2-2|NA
TGCGCCAGCAGCTTGGAGGCTAGGCCGAACACCGGGGAGCTGTTTTTT
CASSLEARPNTGELFF
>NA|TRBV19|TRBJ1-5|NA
TGTGCCAGTATAACGAGCACAGCATATAGCAATCAGCCCCAGCATTTT
CASITSTAYSNQPQHF
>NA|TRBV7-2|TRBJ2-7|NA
TGTGCCAGCAGCCCCCACGCGAGCTCCTACGAGCAGTACTTC
CASSPHASSYEQYF
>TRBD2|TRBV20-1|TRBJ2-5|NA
TGCAGTGCGCGTAGCGGGGGGGACCAGTACTTC
CSARSGGDQYF
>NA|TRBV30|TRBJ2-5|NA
TGTGCCTGGAGTGAAGGGAGATCCCCAGAGACCCAGTACTTC
CAWSEGRSPETQYF
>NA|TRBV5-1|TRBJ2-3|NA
TGCGCCAGCAGTATGGTGGGGACTCCTAGCACAGATACGCAGTATTTT
CASSMVGTPSTDTQYF
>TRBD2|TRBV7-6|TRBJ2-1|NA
TGTGCCAGCAGCTTAGTGGTGGCTAGCGGGGTCAACAATGAGCAGTTCTTC
CASSLVVASGVNNEQFF
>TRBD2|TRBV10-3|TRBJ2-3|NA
TGTGCCATCAGGAGACTAGCGGGCACAGATACGCAGTATTTT
CAIRRLAGTDTQYF
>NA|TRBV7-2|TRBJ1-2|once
TGTGCCAGCAGCTTATATCGGGAAAACTATGGCTACACCTTC
CASSLYRENYGYTF
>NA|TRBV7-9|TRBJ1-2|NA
TGTGCCAGCAGCTTAGCGCGGCTTCCTAGGTCCGGAGACTATGGCTACACCTTC
CASSLARLPRSGDYGYTF
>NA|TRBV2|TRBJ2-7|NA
TGTGCCAGCAGCGAGAGCGGCTACGAGCAGTACTTC
CASSESGYEQYF
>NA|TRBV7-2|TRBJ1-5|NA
TGTGCCAGCAGCAAACAGGGATATATTGATCAGCCCCAGCATTTT
CASSKQGYIDQPQHF